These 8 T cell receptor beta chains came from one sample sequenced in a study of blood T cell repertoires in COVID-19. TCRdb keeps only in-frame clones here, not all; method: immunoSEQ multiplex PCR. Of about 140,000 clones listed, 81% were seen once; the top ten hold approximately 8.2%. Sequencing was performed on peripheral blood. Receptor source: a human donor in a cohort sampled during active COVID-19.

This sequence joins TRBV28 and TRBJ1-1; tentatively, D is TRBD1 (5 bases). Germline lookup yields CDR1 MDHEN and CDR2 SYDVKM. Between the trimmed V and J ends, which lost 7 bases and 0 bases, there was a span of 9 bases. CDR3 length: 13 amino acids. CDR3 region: CASMGGVNTEAFF. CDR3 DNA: TGTGCCAGCATGGGGGGGGTGAACACTGAAGCTTTCTTT.

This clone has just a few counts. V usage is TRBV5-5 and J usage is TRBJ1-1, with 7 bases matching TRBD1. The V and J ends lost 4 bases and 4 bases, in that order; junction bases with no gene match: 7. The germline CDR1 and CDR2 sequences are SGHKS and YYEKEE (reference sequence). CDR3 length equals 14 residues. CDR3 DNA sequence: TGTGCCAGCAGCCTACGACAGGGCGGCACTGAAGCTTTCTTT. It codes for CASSLRQGGTEAFF.

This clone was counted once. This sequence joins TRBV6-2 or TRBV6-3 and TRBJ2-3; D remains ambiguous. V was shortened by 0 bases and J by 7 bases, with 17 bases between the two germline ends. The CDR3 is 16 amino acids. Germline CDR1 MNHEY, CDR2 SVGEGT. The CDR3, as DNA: TGTGCCAGCAGTTACTCGAGGCAAAAAGAGCAGTATACGCAGTATTTT. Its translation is CASSYSRQKEQYTQYF.

CDR3: CASSLRGGQGNIQYF. The CDR3 coding sequence is TGTGCCAGCAGCTTAAGAGGTGGACAGGGAAACATTCAGTACTTC. This sequence joins TRBV7-3 and TRBJ2-4; TRBD1 aligns across 8 bases. The germline V gene has CDR1 SGHTA and CDR2 FQGTGA. This CDR3 comprises 15 residues. V trimming: 1 base; J trimming: 6 bases; junction bases outside the gene matches: 5.

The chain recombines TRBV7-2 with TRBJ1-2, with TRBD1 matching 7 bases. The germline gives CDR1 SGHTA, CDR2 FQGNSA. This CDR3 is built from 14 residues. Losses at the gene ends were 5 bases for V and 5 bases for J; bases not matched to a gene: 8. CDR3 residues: CASSLSGTEYGYTF. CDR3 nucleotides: TGTGCCAGCAGCCTGTCCGGGACAGAATATGGCTACACCTTC.

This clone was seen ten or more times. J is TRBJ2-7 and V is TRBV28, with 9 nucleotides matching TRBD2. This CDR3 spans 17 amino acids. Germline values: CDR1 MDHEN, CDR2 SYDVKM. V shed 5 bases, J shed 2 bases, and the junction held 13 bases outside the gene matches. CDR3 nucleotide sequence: TGTGCCAGCAGTCCCCTCGCGGTTAGCGGGAGCCCCTACGAGCAGTACTTC. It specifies CASSPLAVSGSPYEQYF.

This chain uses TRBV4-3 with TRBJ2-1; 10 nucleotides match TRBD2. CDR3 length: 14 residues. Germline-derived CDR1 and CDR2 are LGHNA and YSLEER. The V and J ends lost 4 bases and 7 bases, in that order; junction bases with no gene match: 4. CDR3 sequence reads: CASSLLAGENEQFF. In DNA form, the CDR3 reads TGCGCCAGCAGCCTTCTAGCGGGAGAAAATGAGCAGTTCTTC.

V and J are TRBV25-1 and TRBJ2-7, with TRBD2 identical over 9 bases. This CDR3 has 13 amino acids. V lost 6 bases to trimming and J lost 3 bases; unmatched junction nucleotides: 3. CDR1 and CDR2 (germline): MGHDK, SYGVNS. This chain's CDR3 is CASSQAGGYEQYF. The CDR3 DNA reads TGTGCCAGCAGCCAAGCGGGGGGCTACGAGCAGTACTTC.